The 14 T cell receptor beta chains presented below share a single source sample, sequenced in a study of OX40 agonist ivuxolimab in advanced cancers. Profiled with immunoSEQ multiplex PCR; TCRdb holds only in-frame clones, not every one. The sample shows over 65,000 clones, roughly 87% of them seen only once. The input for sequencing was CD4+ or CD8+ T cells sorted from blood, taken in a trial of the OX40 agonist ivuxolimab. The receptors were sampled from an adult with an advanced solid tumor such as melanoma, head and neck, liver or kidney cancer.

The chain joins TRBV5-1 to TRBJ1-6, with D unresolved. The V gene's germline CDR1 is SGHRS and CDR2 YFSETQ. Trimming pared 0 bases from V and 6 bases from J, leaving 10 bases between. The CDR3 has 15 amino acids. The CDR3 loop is CASSLDEVSNSPLHF. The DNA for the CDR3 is TGCGCCAGCAGCTTGGACGAGGTCTCTAATTCACCCCTCCACTTT.

The CDR3 DNA is TGCGCCAGCAGTCCCATTCCCTTAGCGGGAAGCACAGATACGCAGTATTTT. Amino acid sequence: CASSPIPLAGSTDTQYF. V gene TRBV5-1 combines with J gene TRBJ2-3; 8 bases map to TRBD2. CDR3 length: 17 amino acids. The germline V gene has CDR1 SGHRS and CDR2 YFSETQ. With 5 bases clipped from V and 0 bases from J, the junction kept 11 bases outside the gene matches.

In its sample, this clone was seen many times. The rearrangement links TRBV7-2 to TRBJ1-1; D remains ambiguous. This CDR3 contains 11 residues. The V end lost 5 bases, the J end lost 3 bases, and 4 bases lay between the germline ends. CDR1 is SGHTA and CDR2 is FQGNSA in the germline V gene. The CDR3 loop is CASSQYTEAFF. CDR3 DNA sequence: TGTGCCAGCAGCCAATACACTGAAGCTTTCTTT.

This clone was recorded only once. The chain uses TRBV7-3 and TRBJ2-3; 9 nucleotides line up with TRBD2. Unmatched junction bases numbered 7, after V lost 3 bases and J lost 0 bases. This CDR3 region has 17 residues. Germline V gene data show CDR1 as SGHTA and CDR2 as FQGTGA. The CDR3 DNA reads TGTGCCAGCAGCTTTTTGGGCGGGAGGGCTAGCACAGATACGCAGTATTTT. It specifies CASSFLGGRASTDTQYF.

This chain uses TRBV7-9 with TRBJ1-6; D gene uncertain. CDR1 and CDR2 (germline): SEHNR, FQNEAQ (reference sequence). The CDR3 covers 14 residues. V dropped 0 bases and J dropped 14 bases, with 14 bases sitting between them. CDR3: CASSLAWNAFTLHF. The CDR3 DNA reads TGTGCCAGCAGCTTAGCGTGGAATGCCTTTACCCTCCACTTT.

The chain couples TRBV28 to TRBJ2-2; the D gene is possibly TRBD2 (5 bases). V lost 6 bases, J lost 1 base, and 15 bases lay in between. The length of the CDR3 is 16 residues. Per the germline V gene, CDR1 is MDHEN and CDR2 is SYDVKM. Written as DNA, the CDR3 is TGTGCCAGCAGCCACTGGGCGGGCGGGAACACCGGGGAGCTGTTTTTT. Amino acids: CASSHWAGGNTGELFF.

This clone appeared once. CDR3 residues: CASSPGDSQETQYF. CDR3 coding DNA: TGTGCCAGCAGTCCAGGGGACAGCCAAGAGACCCAGTACTTC. The rearrangement uses TRBV28 and TRBJ2-5, with 7 bases fitting TRBD1. Germline CDR1 is MDHEN and CDR2 is SYDVKM. J was trimmed by 1 base and V by 5 bases; bases with no gene match: 4. The CDR3 loop spans 14 amino acids.

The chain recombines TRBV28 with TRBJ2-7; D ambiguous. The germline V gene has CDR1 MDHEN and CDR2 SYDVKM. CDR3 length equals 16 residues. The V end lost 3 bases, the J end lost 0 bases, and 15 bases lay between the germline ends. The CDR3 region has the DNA TGTGCCAGCAGTTTGGGTCCCAGATTCAGCTCCTACGAGCAGTACTTC. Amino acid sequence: CASSLGPRFSSYEQYF.

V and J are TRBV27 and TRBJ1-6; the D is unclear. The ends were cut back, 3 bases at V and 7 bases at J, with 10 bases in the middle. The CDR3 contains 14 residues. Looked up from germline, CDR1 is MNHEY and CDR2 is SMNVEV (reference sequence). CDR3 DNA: TGTGCCAGCAGTTTTGGCGGACGCAATTCACCCCTCCACTTT. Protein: CASSFGGRNSPLHF.

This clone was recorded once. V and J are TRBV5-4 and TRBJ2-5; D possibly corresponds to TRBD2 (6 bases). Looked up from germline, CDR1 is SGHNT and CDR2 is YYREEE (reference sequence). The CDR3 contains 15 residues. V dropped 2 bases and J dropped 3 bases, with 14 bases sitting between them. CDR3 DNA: TGTGCCAGCAGCTTTGCGGGATCTCGCGAAGAGACCCAGTACTTC. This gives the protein CASSFAGSREETQYF.

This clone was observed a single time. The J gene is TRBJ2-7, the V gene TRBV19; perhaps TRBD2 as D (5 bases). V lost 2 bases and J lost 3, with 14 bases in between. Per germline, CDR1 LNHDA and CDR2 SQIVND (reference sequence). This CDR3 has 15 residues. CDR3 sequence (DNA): TGTGCCAGTAGTATATTTTTCGGGAAACTCTACGAGCAGTACTTC. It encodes CASSIFFGKLYEQYF. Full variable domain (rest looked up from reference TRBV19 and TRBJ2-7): DGGITQSPKYLFRKEGQNVTLSCEQNLNHDAMYWYRQDPGQGLRLIYYSQIVNDFQKGDIAEGYSVSREKKESFPLTVTSAQKNPTAFYLCASSIFFGKLYEQYFGPGTRLTVT.

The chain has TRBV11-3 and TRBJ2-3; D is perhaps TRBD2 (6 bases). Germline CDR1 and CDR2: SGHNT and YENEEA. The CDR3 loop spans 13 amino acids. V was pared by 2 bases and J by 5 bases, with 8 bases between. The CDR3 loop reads CASSLLGGDTQYF. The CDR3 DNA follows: TGTGCCAGCAGCTTATTGGGAGGAGATACGCAGTATTTT.

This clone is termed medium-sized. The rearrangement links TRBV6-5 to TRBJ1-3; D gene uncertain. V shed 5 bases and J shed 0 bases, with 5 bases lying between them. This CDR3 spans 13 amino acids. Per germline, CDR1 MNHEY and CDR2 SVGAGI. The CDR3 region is CASSTSSGNTIYF. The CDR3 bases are TGTGCCAGCAGTACCAGCTCTGGAAACACCATATATTTT.

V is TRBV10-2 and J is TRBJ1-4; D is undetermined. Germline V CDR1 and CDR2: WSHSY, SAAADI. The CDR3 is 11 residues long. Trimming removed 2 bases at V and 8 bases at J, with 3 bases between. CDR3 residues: CASSEGEKLFF. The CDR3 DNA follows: TGCGCCAGCAGTGAGGGCGAAAAACTGTTTTTT.